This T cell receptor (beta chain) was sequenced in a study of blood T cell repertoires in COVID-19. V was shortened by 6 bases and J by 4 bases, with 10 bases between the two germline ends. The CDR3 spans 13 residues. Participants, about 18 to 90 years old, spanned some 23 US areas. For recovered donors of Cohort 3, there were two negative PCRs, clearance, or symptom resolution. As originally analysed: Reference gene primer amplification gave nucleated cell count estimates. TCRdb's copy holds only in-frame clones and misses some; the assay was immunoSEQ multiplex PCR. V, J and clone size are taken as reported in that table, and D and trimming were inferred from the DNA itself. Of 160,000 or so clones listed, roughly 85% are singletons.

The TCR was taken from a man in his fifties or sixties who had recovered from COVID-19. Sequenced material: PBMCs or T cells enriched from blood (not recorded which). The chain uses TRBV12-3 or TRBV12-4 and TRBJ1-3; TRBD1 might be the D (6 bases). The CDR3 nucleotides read TGTGCCAGCAGCACAGGGTTGGGAAACACCATATATTTT. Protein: CASSTGLGNTIYF.